One sample yielded the 15 T cell receptor beta chains listed below, sequenced in a study of blood T cells in healthy people across ages. Combining a sample-barcoded 5' primer with a J-beta primer mix, a second PCR ran for roughly 7 to 12 cycles. In TCRdb, the 5' RACE reads were re-called with MiXCR into one record per CDR3 protein. Here the sample spans roughly 700,000 distinct CDR3 sequences, around 49% being singletons. Sequencing was done on a sample of blood. These receptors were obtained from a woman between 55 and 75 years old in good health.

V usage is TRBV4-1 and J usage is TRBJ2-1, with TRBD2 matching over 8 bases. The CDR3 is 15 amino acids. Germline-derived CDR1 and CDR2 are MGHRA and YSYEKL. The V and J ends lost 1 base and 10 bases, in that order; junction bases with no gene match: 9. The chain's CDR3 is CASSQVSGRTAEQFF. CDR3 nucleotides: TGCGCCAGCAGCCAAGTGAGCGGGAGAACGGCGGAGCAGTTCTTC.

In its sample, this clonotype was seen a few times. This chain uses TRBV29-1 with TRBJ2-7; D unresolved. Trimming stripped 3 bases from V and 6 bases from J, with 6 bases between. Germline CDR1 is SQVTM and CDR2 is ANQGSEA. There are 10 residues in the CDR3. CDR3 amino acids: CSVENPEQYF. The DNA of the CDR3 is TGCAGCGTTGAGAACCCCGAGCAGTACTTC.

This chain connects TRBV9 to TRBJ2-7; the D is unclear. CDR1 is SGDLS, CDR2 YYNGEE, per germline. The V and J ends lost 0 bases and 5 bases respectively, with 9 bases between them. CDR3 size: 13 residues. Here the CDR3 reads CASSVENGDEQYF. CDR3 nucleotide sequence: TGTGCCAGCAGCGTAGAGAATGGGGACGAGCAGTACTTC.

The rearrangement uses TRBV20-1 and TRBJ2-7, with TRBD2 matching over 10 bases. This CDR3 is 15 amino acids long. Per germline, CDR1 DFQATT and CDR2 SNEGSKA (reference sequence). The V segment lost 1 base and the J segment 5 bases; nucleotides outside the gene matches: 8. This CDR3 is CSARGALAGADEQYF. DNA of the CDR3: TGCAGTGCTAGAGGAGCGCTAGCGGGAGCTGACGAGCAGTACTTC.

CDR3 in amino acids: CASKLGLSYEQYF. The CDR3 bases are TGTGCCAGCAAATTGGGGTTGTCCTACGAGCAGTACTTC. The chain is built from TRBV12-3 or TRBV12-4 and TRBJ2-7; D not resolved. The CDR3 loop spans 13 amino acids. The V end lost 7 bases, the J end lost 1 base, and 11 bases lay between the germline ends.

Only a few counts were recorded for this clonotype. The gene calls are TRBV4-1 and TRBJ1-6; D call uncertain. The germline gives CDR1 MGHRA, CDR2 YSYEKL. There are 14 residues in the CDR3. V dropped 0 bases and J dropped 6 bases, with 6 bases sitting between them. CDR3 loop: CASSQEPVNSPLHF. DNA of the CDR3: TGCGCCAGCAGCCAAGAACCAGTTAATTCACCCCTCCACTTT.

This clonotype occurred a few times. The chain joins TRBV18 to TRBJ2-7; TRBD1 agrees at 11 bases. Germline CDR1 KGHSH, CDR2 LQKENI. V lost 5 bases to trimming and J lost 5 bases; unmatched junction nucleotides: 5. This CDR3 region has 14 residues. The CDR3 reads CASSARDRGNEQYF. The CDR3 DNA reads TGTGCCAGCTCAGCCCGGGACAGGGGGAACGAGCAGTACTTC.

This clonotype was picked up many times. The rearrangement joins TRBV7-2 to TRBJ2-5, with TRBD2 matching 8 bases. Per germline, CDR1 SGHTA and CDR2 FQGNSA. J gave up 5 bases and V 3 bases, and 11 bases lay outside the gene matches. The CDR3 is 16 residues long. CDR3 nucleotide sequence: TGTGCCAGCAGCTTTTGGGGGCGCGGGGGGAGTGAGACCCAGTACTTC. Its protein product is CASSFWGRGGSETQYF.

This CDR3 is CAISESLYSNQPQHF. As DNA, the CDR3 is TGTGCCATCAGTGAGTCCCTATATAGCAATCAGCCCCAGCATTTT. The chain recombines TRBV10-3 with TRBJ1-5; D ambiguous. The CDR3 spans 15 residues. Per the germline V gene, CDR1 is ENHRY and CDR2 is SYGVKD. V was cut by 0 bases and J by 0 bases, with 6 bases left in between.

The table lists this clonotype with a few counts. The rearrangement links TRBV7-9 to TRBJ1-2; tentatively, D is TRBD1 (5 bases). The CDR3 is 16 amino acids. V was cut by 1 base and J by 4 bases, with 16 bases left in between. Germline V gives CDR1 SEHNR, CDR2 FQNEAQ (reference sequence). As DNA, the CDR3 is TGTGCCAGCAGCTTAGGGGATCCAGGGCAGTTCTATGGCTACACCTTC. Its translation: CASSLGDPGQFYGYTF. Using reference TRBV7-9 and TRBJ1-2 for the parts outside the CDR3, the full variable domain is DTGVSQNPRHKITKRGQNVTFRCDPISEHNRLYWYRQTLGQGPEFLTYFQNEAQLEKSRLLSDRFSAERPKGSFSTLEIQRTEQGDSAMYLCASSLGDPGQFYGYTFGSGTRLTVV.

The genes are TRBV7-9 and TRBJ2-7, with D perhaps being TRBD1 or TRBD2 (5 bases each). With 6 bases removed from V and 3 bases from J, the gap between germline ends came to 18 bases. This CDR3 has 15 residues. Germline values: CDR1 SEHNR, CDR2 FQNEAQ (reference sequence). Here the CDR3 reads CASRPPTGRGYEQYF. The CDR3 DNA is TGTGCCAGCAGACCACCCACGGGACGGGGCTACGAGCAGTACTTC.

In DNA, the CDR3 is TGTGCCAGCTCAATTGGGTATGAAAAACTGTTTTTT. It yields the protein CASSIGYEKLFF. The gene calls are TRBV18 and TRBJ1-4; D gene unclear. The germline gives CDR1 KGHSH, CDR2 LQKENI. The CDR3 has 12 amino acids. Trimming left V 5 bases short and J 6 bases short, with 7 bases between.

The chain carries TRBV6-1 and TRBJ1-2; maybe TRBD1 (5 bases). Germline V lookup: CDR1 MNHNS, CDR2 SASEGT. Trimming cost V 1 base and J 8 bases, with 14 bases left between them. The CDR3 loop spans 14 amino acids. This CDR3 is CASSEGTQGYGYTF. DNA for the CDR3: TGTGCCAGCAGTGAAGGGACCCAGGGCTACGGCTACACCTTC.

This clonotype was detected only once. The genes are TRBV2 and TRBJ1-6, with 8 bases lining up with TRBD1. V shed 2 bases, J shed 8 bases, and the junction held 5 bases outside the gene matches. CDR1 and CDR2 (germline): SNHLY, FYNNEI. This CDR3 comprises 15 residues. CDR3 sequence reads: CASSERQGAYSPLHF. The CDR3 coding sequence is TGTGCCAGCAGTGAACGGCAGGGGGCCTATTCACCCCTCCACTTT.

This clonotype was seen a few times. The J gene is TRBJ2-6, the V gene TRBV2; 8 bases align to TRBD1. CDR1 and CDR2 (germline): SNHLY, FYNNEI. V shed 5 bases, J shed 7 bases, and the junction held 7 bases outside the gene matches. There are 15 residues in the CDR3. The CDR3 protein is CASSTGTGGANVLTF. As DNA, the CDR3 is TGTGCCAGCAGTACCGGGACAGGTGGAGCCAACGTCCTGACTTTC.